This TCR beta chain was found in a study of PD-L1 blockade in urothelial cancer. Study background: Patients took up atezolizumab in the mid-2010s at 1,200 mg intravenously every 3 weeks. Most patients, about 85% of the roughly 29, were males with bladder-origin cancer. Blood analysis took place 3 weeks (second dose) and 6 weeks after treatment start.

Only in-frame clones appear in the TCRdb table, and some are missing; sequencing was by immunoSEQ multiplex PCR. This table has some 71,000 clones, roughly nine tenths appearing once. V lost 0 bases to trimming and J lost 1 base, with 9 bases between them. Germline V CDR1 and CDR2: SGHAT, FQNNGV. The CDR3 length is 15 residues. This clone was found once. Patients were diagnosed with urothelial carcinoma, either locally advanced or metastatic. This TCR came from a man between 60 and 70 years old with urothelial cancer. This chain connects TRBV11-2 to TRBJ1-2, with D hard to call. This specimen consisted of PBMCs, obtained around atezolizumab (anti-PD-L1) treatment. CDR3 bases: TGTGCCAGCAGCTTAGATCGGCACAGTAACTATGGCTACACCTTC. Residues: CASSLDRHSNYGYTF.